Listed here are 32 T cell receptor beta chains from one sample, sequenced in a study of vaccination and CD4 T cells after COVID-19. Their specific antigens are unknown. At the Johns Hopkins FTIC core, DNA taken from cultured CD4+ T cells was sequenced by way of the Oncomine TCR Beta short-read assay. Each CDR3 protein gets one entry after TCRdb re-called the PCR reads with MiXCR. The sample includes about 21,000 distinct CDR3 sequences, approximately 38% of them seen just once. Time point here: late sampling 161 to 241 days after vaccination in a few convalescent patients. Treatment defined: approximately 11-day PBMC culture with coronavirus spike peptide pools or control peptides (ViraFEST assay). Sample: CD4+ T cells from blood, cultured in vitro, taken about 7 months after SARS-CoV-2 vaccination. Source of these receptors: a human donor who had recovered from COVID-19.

CDR3 amino acids: CASSRQGSGNQPQHF. CDR3 DNA: TGTGCCAGCAGCCGACAGGGTTCGGGCAATCAGCCCCAGCATTTT. The chain carries TRBV7-3 and TRBJ1-5; 7 bases agree with TRBD1. The CDR3 runs 15 residues. Germline CDR1 reads SGHTA; CDR2 reads FQGTGA. The V gene end was trimmed by 5 bases and the J gene end by 2 bases; junction bases not matched to a gene: 6.

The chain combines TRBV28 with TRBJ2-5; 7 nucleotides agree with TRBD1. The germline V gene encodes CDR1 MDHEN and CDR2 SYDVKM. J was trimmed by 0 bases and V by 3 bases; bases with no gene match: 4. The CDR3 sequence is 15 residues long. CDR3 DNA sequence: TGTGCCAGCAGTTTCGCAGGGGGAGACCAAGAGACCCAGTACTTC. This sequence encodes CASSFAGGDQETQYF. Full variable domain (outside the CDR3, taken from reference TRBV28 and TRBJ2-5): DVKVTQSSRYLVKRTGEKVFLECVQDMDHENMFWYRQDPGLGLRLIYFSYDVKMKEKGDIPEGYSVSREKKERFSLILESASTNQTSMYLCASSFAGGDQETQYFGPGTRLLVL.

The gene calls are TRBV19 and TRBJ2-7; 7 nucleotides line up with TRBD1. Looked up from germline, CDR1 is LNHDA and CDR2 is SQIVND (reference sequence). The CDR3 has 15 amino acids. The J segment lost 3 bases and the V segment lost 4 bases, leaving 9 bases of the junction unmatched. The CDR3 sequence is CASSTSRDRYYEQYF. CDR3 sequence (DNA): TGTGCCAGTAGTACCTCCCGGGACAGATACTACGAGCAGTACTTC.

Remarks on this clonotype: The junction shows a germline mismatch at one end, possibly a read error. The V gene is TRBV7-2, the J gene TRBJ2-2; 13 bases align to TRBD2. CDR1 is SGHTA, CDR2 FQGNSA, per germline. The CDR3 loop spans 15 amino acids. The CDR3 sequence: CVSSRTSGSYGELFF. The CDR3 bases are TGTGTCAGCAGTCGGACTAGCGGGAGTTACGGGGAGCTGTTTTTT.

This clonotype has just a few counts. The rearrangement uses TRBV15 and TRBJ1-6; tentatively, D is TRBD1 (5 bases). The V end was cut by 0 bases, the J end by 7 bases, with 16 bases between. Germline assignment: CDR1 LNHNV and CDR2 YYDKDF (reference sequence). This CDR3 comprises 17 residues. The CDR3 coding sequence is TGTGCCACCAGCAGAGAAGTGTTAGGGGCCCCCAATTCACCCCTCCACTTT. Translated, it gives CATSREVLGAPNSPLHF. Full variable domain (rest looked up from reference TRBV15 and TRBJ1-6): DAMVIQNPRYQVTQFGKPVTLSCSQTLNHNVMYWYQQKSSQAPKLLFHYYDKDFNNEADTPDNFQSRRPNTSFCFLDIRSPGLGDTAMYLCATSREVLGAPNSPLHFGNGTRLTVT.

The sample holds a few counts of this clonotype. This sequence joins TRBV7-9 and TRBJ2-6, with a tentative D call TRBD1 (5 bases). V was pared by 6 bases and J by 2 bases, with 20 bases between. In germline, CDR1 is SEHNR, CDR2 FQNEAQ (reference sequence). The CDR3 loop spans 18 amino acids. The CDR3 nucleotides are TGTGCCAGCAGTACCTTCCAGAAGGGGAAGGCTGGGGCCAACGTCCTGACTTTC. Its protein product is CASSTFQKGKAGANVLTF.

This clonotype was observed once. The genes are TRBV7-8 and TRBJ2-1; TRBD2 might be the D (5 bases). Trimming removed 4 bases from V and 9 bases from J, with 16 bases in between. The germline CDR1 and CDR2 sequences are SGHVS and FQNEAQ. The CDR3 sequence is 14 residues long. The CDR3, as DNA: TGTGCCAGCAGCTCGCTCCGAGGAGGTGGTGAGCAGTTCTTC. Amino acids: CASSSLRGGGEQFF.

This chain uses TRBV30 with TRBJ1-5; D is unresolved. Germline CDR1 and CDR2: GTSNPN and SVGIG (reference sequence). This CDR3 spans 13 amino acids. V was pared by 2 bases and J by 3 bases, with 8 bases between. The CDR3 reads CAWSTADNQPQHF. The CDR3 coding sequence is TGTGCCTGGAGTACGGCAGACAATCAGCCCCAGCATTTT.

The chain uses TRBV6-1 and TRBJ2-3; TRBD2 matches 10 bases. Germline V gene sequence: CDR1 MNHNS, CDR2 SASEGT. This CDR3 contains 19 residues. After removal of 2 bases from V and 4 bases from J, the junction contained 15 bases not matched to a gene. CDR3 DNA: TGTGCCAGCAGTGAAAGGGATCTCGGGAGCGGGAGGGCCGCAGATACGCAGTATTTT. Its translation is CASSERDLGSGRAADTQYF.

The CDR3 DNA reads as TGTGCCAGCAGCTTGCAGGGCCAAGTCTATGGCTACACCTTC. Translated, it gives CASSLQGQVYGYTF. This chain uses TRBV5-4 with TRBJ1-2; tentatively, D is TRBD1 (5 bases). With 1 base removed from V and 4 bases from J, the gap between germline ends came to 11 bases. CDR1 is SGHNT and CDR2 is YYREEE in the germline V gene (reference sequence). This CDR3 has 14 amino acids.

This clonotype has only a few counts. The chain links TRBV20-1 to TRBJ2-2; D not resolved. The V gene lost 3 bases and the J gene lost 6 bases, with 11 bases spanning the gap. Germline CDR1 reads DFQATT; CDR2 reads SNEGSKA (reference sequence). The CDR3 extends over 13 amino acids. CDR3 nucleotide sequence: TGCAGTGCTAGTCGGACGACGGCCGGGGAGCTGTTTTTT. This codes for CSASRTTAGELFF.

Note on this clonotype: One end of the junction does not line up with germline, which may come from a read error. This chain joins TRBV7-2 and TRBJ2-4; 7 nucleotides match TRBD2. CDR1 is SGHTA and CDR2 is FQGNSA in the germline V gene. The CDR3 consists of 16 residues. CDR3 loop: CANSPRASGAKNIQYF. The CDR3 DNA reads TGTGCCAACAGCCCTAGGGCTAGCGGTGCCAAAAACATTCAGTACTTC.

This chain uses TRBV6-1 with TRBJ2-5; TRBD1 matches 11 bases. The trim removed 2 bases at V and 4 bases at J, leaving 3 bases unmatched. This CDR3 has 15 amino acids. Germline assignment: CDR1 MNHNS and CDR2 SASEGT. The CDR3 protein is CASSELGTGGETQYF. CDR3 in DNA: TGTGCCAGCAGTGAATTAGGGACAGGGGGAGAGACCCAGTACTTC.

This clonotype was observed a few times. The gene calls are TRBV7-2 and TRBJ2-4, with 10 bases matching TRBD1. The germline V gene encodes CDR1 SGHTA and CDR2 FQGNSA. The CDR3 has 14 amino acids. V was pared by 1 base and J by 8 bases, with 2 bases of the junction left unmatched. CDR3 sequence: CASSLGQGADIQYF. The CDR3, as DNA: TGTGCCAGCAGCTTAGGACAGGGGGCGGACATTCAGTACTTC.

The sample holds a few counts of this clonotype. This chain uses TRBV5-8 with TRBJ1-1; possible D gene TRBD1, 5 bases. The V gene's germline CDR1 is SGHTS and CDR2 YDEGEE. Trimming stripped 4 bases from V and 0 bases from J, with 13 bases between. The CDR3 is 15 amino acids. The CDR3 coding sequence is TGTGCCAGCAGCAGGGGACCAAGCTTGAACACTGAAGCTTTCTTT. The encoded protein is CASSRGPSLNTEAFF.

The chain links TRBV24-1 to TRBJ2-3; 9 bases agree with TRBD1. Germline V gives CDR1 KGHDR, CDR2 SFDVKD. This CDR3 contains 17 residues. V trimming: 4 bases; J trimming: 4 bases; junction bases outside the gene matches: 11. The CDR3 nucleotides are TGTGCCACCAGTGACCCACAGGGGGCGACTGGGGCAGATACGCAGTATTTT. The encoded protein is CATSDPQGATGADTQYF.

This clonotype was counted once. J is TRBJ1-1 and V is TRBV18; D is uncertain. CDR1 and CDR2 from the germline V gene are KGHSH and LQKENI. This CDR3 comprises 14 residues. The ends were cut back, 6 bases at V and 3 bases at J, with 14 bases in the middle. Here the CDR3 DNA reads TGTGCCAGCTCCTATAGATCCGGGGACACTGAAGCTTTCTTT. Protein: CASSYRSGDTEAFF.

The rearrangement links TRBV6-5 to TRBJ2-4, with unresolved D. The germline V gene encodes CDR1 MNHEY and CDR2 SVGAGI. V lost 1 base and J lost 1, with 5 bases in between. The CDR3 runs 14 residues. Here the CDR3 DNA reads TGTGCCAGCAGTTACTTGGGGGCCAAAAACATTCAGTACTTC. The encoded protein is CASSYLGAKNIQYF.

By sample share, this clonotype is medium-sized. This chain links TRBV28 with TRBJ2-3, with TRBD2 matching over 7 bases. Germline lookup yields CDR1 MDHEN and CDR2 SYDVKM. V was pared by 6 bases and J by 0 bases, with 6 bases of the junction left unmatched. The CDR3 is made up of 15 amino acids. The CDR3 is CASSLQAGSTDTQYF. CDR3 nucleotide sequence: TGTGCCAGCAGCCTCCAAGCGGGAAGCACAGATACGCAGTATTTT.

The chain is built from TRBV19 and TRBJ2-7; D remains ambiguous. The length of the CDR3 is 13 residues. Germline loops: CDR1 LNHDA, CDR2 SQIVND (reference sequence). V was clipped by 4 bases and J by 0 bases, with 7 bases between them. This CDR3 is CASSTEFSYEQYF. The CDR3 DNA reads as TGTGCCAGTAGTACAGAGTTCTCCTACGAGCAGTACTTC.

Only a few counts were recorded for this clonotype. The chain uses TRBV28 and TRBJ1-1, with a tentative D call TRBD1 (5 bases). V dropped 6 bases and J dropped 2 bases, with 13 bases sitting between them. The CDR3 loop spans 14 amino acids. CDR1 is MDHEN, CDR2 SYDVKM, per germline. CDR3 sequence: CASSLEWGNTEAFF. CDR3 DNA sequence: TGTGCCAGCAGCCTAGAGTGGGGCAACACTGAAGCTTTCTTT.

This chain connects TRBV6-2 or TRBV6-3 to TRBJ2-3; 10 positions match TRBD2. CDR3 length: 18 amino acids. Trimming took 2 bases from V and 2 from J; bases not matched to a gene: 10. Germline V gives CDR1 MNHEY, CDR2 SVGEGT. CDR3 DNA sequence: TGTGCCAGCAGTTACCCAGCGGGAGGGCCTCCACCCACAGATACGCAGTATTTT. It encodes CASSYPAGGPPPTDTQYF.

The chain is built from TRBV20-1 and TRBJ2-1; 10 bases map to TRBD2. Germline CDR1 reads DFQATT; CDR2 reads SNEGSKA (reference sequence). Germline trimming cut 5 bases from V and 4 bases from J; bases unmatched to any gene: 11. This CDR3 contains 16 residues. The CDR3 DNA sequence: TGCAGTGCTGGCATCCTAGCGGGAGTCGGTTACAATGAGCAGTTCTTC. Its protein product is CSAGILAGVGYNEQFF.

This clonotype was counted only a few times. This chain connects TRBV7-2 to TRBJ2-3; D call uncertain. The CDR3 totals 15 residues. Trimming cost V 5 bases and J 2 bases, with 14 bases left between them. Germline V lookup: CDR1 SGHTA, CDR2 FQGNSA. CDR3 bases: TGTGCCAGCAGCCACCGACTGGTGTCCACAGATACGCAGTATTTT. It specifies CASSHRLVSTDTQYF.

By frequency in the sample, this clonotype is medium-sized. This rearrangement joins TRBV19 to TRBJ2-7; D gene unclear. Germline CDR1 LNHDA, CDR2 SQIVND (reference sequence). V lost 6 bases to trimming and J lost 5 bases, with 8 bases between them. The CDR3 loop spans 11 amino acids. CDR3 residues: CASSNLDEQYF. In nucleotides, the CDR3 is TGTGCCAGTAGCAATCTGGACGAGCAGTACTTC.

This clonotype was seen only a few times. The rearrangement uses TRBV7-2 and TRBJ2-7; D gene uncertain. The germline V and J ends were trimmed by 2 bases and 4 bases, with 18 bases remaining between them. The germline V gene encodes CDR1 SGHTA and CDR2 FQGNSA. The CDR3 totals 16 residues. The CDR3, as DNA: TGTGCCAGCAGCTTATCCCGTGTAGCTACATCATACGAGCAGTACTTC. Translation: CASSLSRVATSYEQYF. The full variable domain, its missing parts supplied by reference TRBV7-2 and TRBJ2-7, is GAGVSQSPSNKVTEKGKDVELRCDPISGHTALYWYRQSLGQGLEFLIYFQGNSAPDKSGLPSDRFSAERTGGSVSTLTIQRTQQEDSAVYLCASSLSRVATSYEQYFGPGTRLTVT.

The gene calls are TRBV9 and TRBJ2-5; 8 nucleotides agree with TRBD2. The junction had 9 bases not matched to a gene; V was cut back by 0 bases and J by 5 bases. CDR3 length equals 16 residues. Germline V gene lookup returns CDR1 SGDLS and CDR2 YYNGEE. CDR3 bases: TGTGCCAGCAGCGTAGTCGGGAGGGATTTCCCTGAGACCCAGTACTTC. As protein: CASSVVGRDFPETQYF.

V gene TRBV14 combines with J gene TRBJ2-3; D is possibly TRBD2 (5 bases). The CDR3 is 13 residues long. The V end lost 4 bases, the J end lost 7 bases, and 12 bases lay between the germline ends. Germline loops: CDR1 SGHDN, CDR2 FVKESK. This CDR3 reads CASSLGNYNTQYF. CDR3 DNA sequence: TGTGCCAGCAGCCTCGGGAACTACAATACGCAGTATTTT.

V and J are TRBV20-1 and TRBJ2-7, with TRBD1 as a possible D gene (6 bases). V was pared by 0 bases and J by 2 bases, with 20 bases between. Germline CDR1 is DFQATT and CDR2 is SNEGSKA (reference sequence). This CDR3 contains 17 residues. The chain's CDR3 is CSARDYQGKRKPYEQYF. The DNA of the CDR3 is TGCAGTGCTAGAGATTATCAGGGGAAGAGGAAGCCCTACGAGCAGTACTTC.

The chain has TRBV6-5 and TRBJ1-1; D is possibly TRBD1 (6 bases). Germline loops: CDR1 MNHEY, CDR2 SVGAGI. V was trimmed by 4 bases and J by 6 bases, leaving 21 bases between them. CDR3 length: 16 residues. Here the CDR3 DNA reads TGTGCCAGCAGTTCCCATCGAGGGGGAATGTTGGCTGAAGCTTTCTTT. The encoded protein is CASSSHRGGMLAEAFF.

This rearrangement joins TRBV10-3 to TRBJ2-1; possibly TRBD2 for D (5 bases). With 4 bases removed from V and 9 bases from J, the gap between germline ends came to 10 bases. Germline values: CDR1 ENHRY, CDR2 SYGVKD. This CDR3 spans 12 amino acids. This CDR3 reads CAISVQEVEQFF. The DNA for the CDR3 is TGTGCCATCAGTGTCCAGGAGGTTGAGCAGTTCTTC.

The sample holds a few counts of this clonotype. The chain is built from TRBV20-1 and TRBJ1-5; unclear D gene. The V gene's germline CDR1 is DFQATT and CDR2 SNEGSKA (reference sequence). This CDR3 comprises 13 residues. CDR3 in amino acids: CSSIGFSNQPQHF. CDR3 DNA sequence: TGCAGCTCCATCGGGTTTAGCAATCAGCCCCAGCATTTT.